One T cell receptor (beta chain) is described in this entry. Its antigen is unknown. These data originate in a study of cytomegalovirus exposure and HLA in healthy donors. General study findings and limits: Per a prior analysis, the majority of TCR beta V segments were productive roughly 87% or roughly 30% of the time.

Healthy donors of bone marrow made up the group. In nominal health when sampled, donors likely had unrecorded immune exposures nonetheless. With V trimmed by 6 bases and J by 7 bases, 11 bases remained unmatched. Germline CDR1 KGHSH, CDR2 LQKENI. CDR3 length: 15 residues. Amplification used 60 Vbeta primers and 13 Jbeta primers. Measured with immunoSEQ multiplex PCR; TCRdb has only the in-frame clones, and not every one. The table has some 120,000 clones, roughly 78% seen once. The clonotype was recovered from a man aged 25-40 years in good health and CMV-seronegative. Sequenced: PBMCs. This sequence joins TRBV18 and TRBJ1-5; 8 nucleotides match TRBD1. CDR3 amino acids: CASSLSGTGVQPQHF. The CDR3 DNA reads TGTGCCAGCTCCCTGTCTGGGACAGGAGTCCAGCCCCAGCATTTT.